The following is a TCR beta chain sequence with its context. What it binds is not known. This may be a read error: a much more frequent sequence differs by one nucleotide. The data were taken from a study of T-cell reconstitution after alpha-beta-depleted transplantation in children. Overall study results and limits: Diversity of TCRbeta at day 60 was high in some patients, arising from surviving recipient T cells and thymic progenitors. Hyperexpanded clones declined; after one year, newly produced T cells mostly supplied diversity. Alpha-beta T cells about two months after transplant reportedly derived from several hundred expanded graft clones.

Unique molecular identifiers were used to barcode this TCRbeta library. TCRdb redid the calling of the PCR reads with MiXCR, one entry per CDR3 protein. The profile shows approximately 300,000 distinct CDR3 sequences, approximately 10% of them singletons. Trimming took 10 bases from V and 2 from J; bases not matched to a gene: 8. The length of the CDR3 is 14 residues. The sequenced sample was peripheral blood, obtained 180 days after TCRalphabeta/CD19-depleted stem cell transplant. This sequence joins TRBV12-3 or TRBV12-4 and TRBJ2-7; 10 bases are shared with TRBD2. The TCR was taken from a male patient aged 2-10 years who had a stem cell transplant for chronic granulomatous disease, so the T cells may come from the graft donor. CDR3 protein: CATCSGGLAYEQYF. The CDR3 DNA is TGTGCCACCTGTAGCGGGGGGCTCGCCTACGAGCAGTACTTC.